The 5 T cell receptor beta chains reported below all come from one sample, sequenced in a study of blood T cell repertoires in COVID-19. Only in-frame clones appear in the TCRdb table, and some are missing; sequencing was by immunoSEQ multiplex PCR. The table has about 80,000 clones, around 83% seen once. Sequenced input: peripheral blood. All receptors derive from a woman in her 70s with acute or convalescent COVID-19.

This chain connects TRBV10-2 to TRBJ2-1, with 8 bases aligning to TRBD2. The CDR3 consists of 17 residues. The V and J ends lost 2 bases and 3 bases, in that order; junction bases with no gene match: 9. Germline V CDR1 and CDR2: WSHSY, SAAADI. CDR3 in amino acids: CASSERGSGLGYNEQFF. CDR3 nucleotide sequence: TGCGCCAGCAGTGAGAGGGGATCGGGACTAGGCTACAATGAGCAGTTCTTC.

The genes are TRBV5-1 and TRBJ2-2, with 10 bases that match TRBD1. The CDR3 spans 16 residues. Germline V gene sequence: CDR1 SGHRS, CDR2 YFSETQ. Germline trimming cut 4 bases from V and 5 bases from J; bases unmatched to any gene: 8. The CDR3 DNA reads as TGCGCCAGCAGCGTATCGACAGGGGGCTTGACCGGGGAGCTGTTTTTT. It yields the protein CASSVSTGGLTGELFF.

This chain links TRBV28 with TRBJ1-3, with D perhaps matching TRBD1 (5 bases). This CDR3 has 14 amino acids. Trimming shortened V by 7 bases and J by 0 bases, and 10 bases separated the two germline ends. The V gene's germline CDR1 is MDHEN and CDR2 SYDVKM. The CDR3 reads CASIDRVSGNTIYF. The CDR3 bases are TGTGCCAGCATTGACAGAGTCTCTGGAAACACCATATATTTT.

The rearrangement joins TRBV5-8 to TRBJ1-6; perhaps TRBD1 as D (5 bases). From germline, CDR1 is SGHTS and CDR2 YDEGEE. CDR3 length equals 15 residues. V was trimmed by 4 bases and J by 8 bases, leaving 16 bases between them. This CDR3 reads CASSPGTIGDSPLHF. CDR3 DNA sequence: TGTGCCAGCAGCCCGGGGACTATTGGAGATTCACCCCTCCACTTT.

The gene calls are TRBV3-1 (or the pseudogene TRBV3-2) and TRBJ1-2; the D is unclear. Germline values: CDR1 LGHDT, CDR2 YNNKEL (reference sequence). This CDR3 region has 15 residues. V lost 2 bases, J lost 8 bases, and 18 bases lay in between. The CDR3 spells CASSQRGVEVGGYTF. DNA for the CDR3: TGTGCCAGCAGCCAACGGGGTGTGGAGGTAGGCGGCTACACCTTC.